This T cell receptor (beta chain) is from a study of Ad26.COV2.S vaccination and SARS-CoV-2 variants. A remark on this clone: The antigen remains undetermined.

The V and J ends lost 7 bases and 2 bases respectively, with 9 bases between them. Germline lookup yields CDR1 LNHDA and CDR2 SQIVND (reference sequence). The CDR3 runs 13 residues. Study findings and constraints: Recipients given vaccine exceeded placebo recipients in spike-specific TCR breadth.

Treatment reported: approximately 18 received Ad26.COV2.S at low or high dose, single or two shots; a few received placebo; per-sample allocation not given. Day 63 following the first vaccine or placebo injection was when the samples were taken. A Boston adult aged 18-55 years was the donor. Spike of the Wuhan-strain SARS-CoV-2 was expressed by an Ad26 vector, which formed the vaccine. Generated by immunoSEQ multiplex PCR, the TCRdb table keeps only in-frame clones and is missing some. The sample records more than 400,000 clones, 80% to 95% being singletons. V gene TRBV19 combines with J gene TRBJ1-3, with no clear D. This sequence was found in a person between 18 and 65 years old who received the Ad26.COV2.S COVID-19 vaccine or a placebo. The source was peripheral blood, collected in a trial of Ad26.COV2.S vaccine versus placebo. CDR3 loop: CASTPGPGNTIYF. CDR3 DNA sequence: TGTGCCAGTACCCCCGGGCCTGGAAACACCATATATTTT.